These 13 T cell receptor beta chains originate from one sample sequenced in a study of a mutant IDH1 vaccine in newly diagnosed glioma. Indicated time point: baseline, week 1 (first vaccination visit). Treatment reported: pre-vaccination baseline after standard-of-care therapy. Libraries were prepared by immunoSEQ multiplex PCR; TCRdb keeps only in-frame clonotypes and omits some of them. The sample lists over 30,000 clones, about three quarters occurring once. This material consisted of peripheral blood mononuclear cells (PBMCs), taken from a glioma patient treated with radiotherapy, temozolomide or both. The receptors here all came from a man aged 45-65 years with glioma. Some clones in this sample may be carry-over from other donors' samples.

This clone appeared a few times. The chain combines TRBV5-1 with TRBJ1-1; unclear D gene. Germline CDR1 and CDR2: SGHRS and YFSETQ. V dropped 0 bases and J dropped 1 base, with 10 bases sitting between them. This CDR3 is 15 amino acids long. The CDR3 sequence: CASSLVGPSNTEAFF. The CDR3 region has the DNA TGCGCCAGCAGCTTGGTCGGGCCATCGAACACTGAAGCTTTCTTT.

This chain connects TRBV6-1 to TRBJ2-7; 7 bases map to TRBD1. This CDR3 comprises 16 residues. Germline V gene lookup returns CDR1 MNHNS and CDR2 SASEGT. The V gene end was trimmed by 3 bases and the J gene end by 2 bases; junction bases not matched to a gene: 10. The CDR3: CASSERTGEVAYEQYF. The CDR3 DNA sequence: TGTGCCAGCAGTGAGCGTACAGGGGAAGTAGCCTACGAGCAGTACTTC.

The chain uses TRBV28 and TRBJ2-7; 10 bases are shared with TRBD2. In germline, CDR1 is MDHEN, CDR2 SYDVKM. The CDR3 is 15 amino acids. The J segment lost 3 bases and the V segment lost 5 bases, leaving 7 bases of the junction unmatched. The CDR3 region is CASSMGTSDGYEQYF. Written as DNA, the CDR3 is TGTGCCAGCAGTATGGGGACTAGCGATGGCTACGAGCAGTACTTC.

The chain has TRBV19 and TRBJ2-1, with TRBD2 matching over 12 bases. Germline V gives CDR1 LNHDA, CDR2 SQIVND (reference sequence). CDR3 length: 15 residues. V dropped 5 bases and J dropped 5; count of bases not matched to a gene: 4. As DNA, the CDR3 is TGTGCCAGTAGTTTACTAGCGGGGGGAGACAATGAGCAGTTCTTC. This translates into CASSLLAGGDNEQFF.

This chain uses TRBV19 with TRBJ2-2; D gene uncertain. With 3 bases removed from V and 5 bases from J, the gap between germline ends came to 4 bases. This CDR3 is built from 12 residues. CDR1 and CDR2 (germline): LNHDA, SQIVND (reference sequence). The CDR3, as DNA: TGTGCCAGTAGTATCGGGACCGGGGAGCTGTTTTTT. Translation: CASSIGTGELFF.

The gene calls are TRBV9 and TRBJ1-2; D uncertain. Trimming stripped 3 bases from V and 0 bases from J, with 12 bases between. Germline V gene data show CDR1 as SGDLS and CDR2 as YYNGEE. The CDR3 contains 15 residues. CDR3 in amino acids: CASSAPSTPNYGYTF. Here the CDR3 DNA reads TGTGCCAGCAGCGCCCCCAGTACCCCTAACTATGGCTACACCTTC.

The chain couples TRBV4-2 to TRBJ2-7; D gene unclear. This CDR3 spans 13 amino acids. Germline CDR1 and CDR2: LGHNA and YNFKEQ. The V end lost 1 base, the J end lost 2 bases, and 6 bases lay between the germline ends. CDR3 coding DNA: TGTGCCAGCAGCCAAGGGCAGACCTACGAGCAGTACTTC. It encodes CASSQGQTYEQYF.

The V call is TRBV19, the J call TRBJ2-3, with D maybe TRBD2 (6 bases). Looked up from germline, CDR1 is LNHDA and CDR2 is SQIVND (reference sequence). V dropped 4 bases and J dropped 4 bases, with 18 bases sitting between them. The CDR3 consists of 16 residues. The CDR3 sequence: CASSRGVTLEADTQYF. CDR3 nucleotide sequence: TGTGCCAGTAGTAGGGGGGTGACGCTAGAAGCAGATACGCAGTATTTT.

The rearrangement links TRBV7-2 to TRBJ1-5; D is unclear. Germline CDR1 SGHTA, CDR2 FQGNSA. V was cut by 4 bases and J by 9 bases, with 10 bases left in between. CDR3 size: 12 residues. The CDR3 nucleotides read TGTGCCAGCAGCTCCAGTGGGCGGCCCCAGCATTTT. Translation gives CASSSSGRPQHF.

The rearrangement joins TRBV14 to TRBJ2-2; tentative D call: TRBD1 (6 bases). Per the germline V gene, CDR1 is SGHDN and CDR2 is FVKESK. V lost 5 bases, J lost 4 bases, and 14 bases lay in between. The CDR3 runs 15 residues. CDR3 nucleotides: TGTGCCAGCAGCAGTCTGACAGGAGCCACCGGGGAGCTGTTTTTT. This encodes CASSSLTGATGELFF.

The chain couples TRBV28 to TRBJ2-7; 8 bases are a match to TRBD2. Germline lookup yields CDR1 MDHEN and CDR2 SYDVKM. Trimming cost V 6 bases and J 2 bases; bases outside gene matches: 9. This CDR3 region has 15 residues. The CDR3 here is CASSIRTSGTYEQYF. CDR3 DNA: TGTGCCAGCAGCATCCGAACTAGCGGTACCTACGAGCAGTACTTC.

This chain joins TRBV21-1 and TRBJ1-1. TRBV21-1 is labeled a pseudogene. CDR3 length: 16 amino acids. DNA of the CDR3: TGTGCCAGCAGCCTTAGTAGGGACCGTATGGTCACTGAAGCTTTCTTT. Protein: CASSLSRDRMVTEAFF.

The V call is TRBV10-3, the J call TRBJ1-1; D unclear. The length of the CDR3 is 13 residues. The ends were cut back, 4 bases at V and 0 bases at J, with 6 bases in the middle. Germline V gene lookup returns CDR1 ENHRY and CDR2 SYGVKD. CDR3 residues: CAISASLNTEAFF. DNA of the CDR3: TGTGCCATCAGTGCCTCATTGAACACTGAAGCTTTCTTT.